Below, 23 T cell receptor beta chains from the same sample are listed, as sequenced in a study of cytomegalovirus exposure and HLA in healthy donors. This PCR relied on a set of 60 Vbeta primers and 13 Jbeta primers. Profiling relied on immunoSEQ multiplex PCR, and the TCRdb table lists in-frame clones only, not all of them. The sample includes 160,000 or so clones, about 80% seen only once; the top ten take over 1%. The sequenced material came from PBMCs. These receptors came from a woman aged 50 to 60 in good health and CMV-seronegative.

The chain combines TRBV19 with TRBJ1-2; D possibly corresponds to TRBD1 (5 bases). Germline lookup yields CDR1 LNHDA and CDR2 SQIVND (reference sequence). There are 15 residues in the CDR3. With 3 bases removed from V and 4 bases from J, the gap between germline ends came to 15 bases. The CDR3 region has the DNA TGTGCCAGTAGTATTCCCCCCGACAGCGCCTATGGCTACACCTTC. Translation gives CASSIPPDSAYGYTF.

The V call is TRBV19, the J call TRBJ1-3; D gene unclear. The CDR3 has 14 residues. Trimming took 6 bases from V and 0 from J, leaving 9 bases between them. Germline loops: CDR1 LNHDA, CDR2 SQIVND (reference sequence). CDR3 DNA: TGTGCCAGTAGCTTGGAGGCCTCTGGAAACACCATATATTTT. Translating gives CASSLEASGNTIYF.

V and J are TRBV9 and TRBJ2-1; 9 positions agree with TRBD2. The germline CDR1 and CDR2 sequences are SGDLS and YYNGEE. The CDR3 length is 15 residues. V lost 3 bases to trimming and J lost 7 bases; unmatched junction nucleotides: 8. CDR3 nucleotides: TGTGCCAGCAGCGAGGGACTAGCAATAATGAATGAGCAGTTCTTC. Encoded protein: CASSEGLAIMNEQFF.

The chain uses TRBV7-3 and TRBJ2-7, with TRBD2 matching 13 bases. Germline CDR1 SGHTA, CDR2 FQGTGA. The CDR3 spans 16 residues. The ends lost 5 bases at V and 6 bases at J; junction bases unmatched: 10. CDR3 residues: CASSHRGLAGESEQYF. The CDR3, as DNA: TGTGCCAGCAGCCACCGAGGACTAGCGGGAGAGAGCGAGCAGTACTTC. Supplemented by reference TRBV7-3 and TRBJ2-7, the full variable domain reads GAGVSQTPSNKVTEKGKYVELRCDPISGHTALYWYRQSLGQGPEFLIYFQGTGAADDSGLPNDRFFAVRPEGSVSTLKIQRTERGDSAVYLCASSHRGLAGESEQYFGPGTRLTVT.

The rearrangement uses TRBV19 and TRBJ1-2, with 9 nucleotides matching TRBD1. The V segment lost 3 bases and the J segment 0 bases; nucleotides outside the gene matches: 8. Germline CDR1 and CDR2: LNHDA and SQIVND (reference sequence). The CDR3 is made up of 17 amino acids. For the CDR3, the DNA is TGTGCCAGTAGTATCGCCCGGGACAGGGAATCTAACTATGGCTACACCTTC. Protein: CASSIARDRESNYGYTF.

V gene TRBV5-1 combines with J gene TRBJ2-3; 11 positions agree with TRBD2. The length of the CDR3 is 13 residues. The germline V gene encodes CDR1 SGHRS and CDR2 YFSETQ. Trimming took 4 bases from V and 10 from J; bases not matched to a gene: 5. The CDR3: CASSEPSGGSQYF. DNA of the CDR3: TGCGCCAGCAGCGAACCTAGCGGGGGGTCGCAGTATTTT.

This chain joins TRBV27 and TRBJ2-7, with a weak D call TRBD1 (5 bases). Trimming pared 7 bases from V and 2 bases from J, leaving 9 bases between. The CDR3 loop spans 12 amino acids. Germline V gene sequence: CDR1 MNHEY, CDR2 SMNVEV (reference sequence). CDR3 protein: CASKQGTYEQYF. The CDR3 nucleotides are TGTGCCAGCAAGCAGGGAACCTACGAGCAGTACTTC.

This clone occurred a few times. This sequence joins TRBV2 and TRBJ2-2, with D hard to call. Germline values: CDR1 SNHLY, CDR2 FYNNEI. Trimming pared 10 bases from V and 0 bases from J, leaving 9 bases between. This CDR3 is 13 amino acids long. CDR3 region: CANPSANTGELFF. The DNA of the CDR3 is TGTGCCAACCCGAGCGCGAACACCGGGGAGCTGTTTTTT.

This clone was counted between two and nine times. This chain joins TRBV16 and TRBJ1-4; TRBD1 matches at 9 bases. Germline V gives CDR1 KGHSY, CDR2 FQNENV. The CDR3 is made up of 15 amino acids. Losses at the gene ends were 2 bases for V and 5 bases for J; bases not matched to a gene: 3. This CDR3 reads CASSQGTGLNEKLFF. The CDR3 DNA is TGTGCCAGCAGCCAAGGGACAGGGCTCAATGAAAAACTGTTTTTT.

The chain combines TRBV7-8 with TRBJ2-1, with a weak D call TRBD2 (5 bases). The germline gives CDR1 SGHVS, CDR2 FQNEAQ. The V and J ends lost 1 base and 1 base respectively, with 11 bases between them. The CDR3 totals 16 residues. The CDR3 region has the DNA TGTGCCAGCAGCTTAGGAAGAGGCGGGTCCTACAATGAGCAGTTCTTC. It codes for CASSLGRGGSYNEQFF.

This chain connects TRBV7-9 to TRBJ1-2; D might be TRBD1 (5 bases). V dropped 2 bases and J dropped 8 bases, with 18 bases sitting between them. CDR3 length: 15 amino acids. Germline V gives CDR1 SEHNR, CDR2 FQNEAQ (reference sequence). In DNA form, the CDR3 reads TGTGCCAGCAGCTTATCCAGGGTCCCATCTGGGGGCTACACCTTC. Its protein is CASSLSRVPSGGYTF.

CDR3 in amino acids: CASSQGWNTEAFF. The CDR3 nucleotides read TGTGCCAGCTCACAGGGGTGGAACACTGAAGCTTTCTTT. The chain recombines TRBV18 with TRBJ1-1; tentative D call: TRBD1 (5 bases). CDR3 length: 13 amino acids. The V end lost 4 bases, the J end lost 1 base, and 7 bases lay between the germline ends. Germline CDR1 reads KGHSH; CDR2 reads LQKENI.

The chain links TRBV28 to TRBJ2-4; 10 nucleotides align to TRBD1. CDR1 and CDR2 (germline): MDHEN, SYDVKM. V shed 7 bases and J 8 bases; nucleotides not matched to a gene: 5. This CDR3 is built from 13 residues. CDR3 sequence (DNA): TGTGCCAGCAACCCGGACAGGGGGGACATTCAGTACTTC. As protein: CASNPDRGDIQYF.

Concerning this clone itself: One junction end disagrees with the germline gene, perhaps due to a read error. J is TRBJ2-7 and V is TRBV7-9; D is unclear. The CDR3 length is 13 residues. Germline V gives CDR1 SEHNR, CDR2 FQNEAQ (reference sequence). This CDR3 is CSSSLGGDDEQYF. The CDR3 DNA reads as TGTTCCAGCAGCTTAGGCGGAGACGACGAGCAGTACTTC.

The chain couples TRBV11-2 to TRBJ2-7; possible D gene TRBD1, 7 bases. The ends were cut back, 5 bases at V and 4 bases at J, with 18 bases in the middle. The germline gives CDR1 SGHAT, CDR2 FQNNGV. The CDR3 runs to 15 residues. The CDR3 region has the DNA TGTGCCAGCAGCGGGCGACAGGGTGGGGGGTACGAGCAGTACTTC. Translated, it gives CASSGRQGGGYEQYF.

The chain employs TRBV25-1 and TRBJ1-1; 7 nucleotides agree with TRBD1. Germline CDR1 and CDR2: MGHDK and SYGVNS. This CDR3 region has 13 residues. With V trimmed by 4 bases and J by 4 bases, 3 bases remained unmatched. The CDR3, as DNA: TGTGCCAGCAGTGGACAGGGTGGCACTGAAGCTTTCTTT. Protein sequence: CASSGQGGTEAFF.

This rearrangement joins TRBV19 to TRBJ1-1; 7 bases are shared with TRBD1. The V gene's germline CDR1 is LNHDA and CDR2 SQIVND (reference sequence). V shed 6 bases, J shed 2 bases, and the junction held 12 bases outside the gene matches. This CDR3 comprises 16 residues. Here the CDR3 reads CASSLKLEGANTEAFF. The CDR3 DNA is TGTGCCAGTAGCTTAAAGCTAGAGGGGGCAAACACTGAAGCTTTCTTT.

The chain carries TRBV7-9 and TRBJ2-1; TRBD2 might be the D (6 bases). Germline CDR1 reads SEHNR; CDR2 reads FQNEAQ (reference sequence). The CDR3 totals 16 residues. The V end was cut by 2 bases, the J end by 1 base, with 12 bases between. This chain's CDR3 is CASSLLGGISYNEQFF. In DNA form, the CDR3 reads TGTGCCAGCAGCTTATTGGGCGGGATTTCCTACAATGAGCAGTTCTTC.

The count of this clone is one. Here the CDR3 reads CATTNRQGWDEKLFF. Here the CDR3 DNA reads TGTGCCACCACTAACCGACAGGGTTGGGATGAAAAACTGTTTTTT. The V call is TRBV15, the J call TRBJ1-4, with 7 bases fitting TRBD1. The CDR3 contains 15 residues. Germline V gene lookup returns CDR1 LNHNV and CDR2 YYDKDF (reference sequence). Trimming took 7 bases from V and 6 from J; bases not matched to a gene: 11.

The chain has TRBV19 and TRBJ2-3; 8 bases are a match to TRBD1. After removal of 6 bases from V and 6 bases from J, the junction contained 17 bases not matched to a gene. Germline assignment: CDR1 LNHDA and CDR2 SQIVND (reference sequence). The CDR3 sequence is 17 residues long. CDR3 in DNA: TGTGCCAGTAGCGTTCTTGACAGGGGCCTCCGAGGGGATACGCAGTATTTT. This translates into CASSVLDRGLRGDTQYF.

This clone has just a few counts. CDR3 in DNA: TGTGCCACCAGCATAGATCCTGGGGGGATCGTGAACACCGGGGAGCTGTTTTTT. This sequence encodes CATSIDPGGIVNTGELFF. The V gene is TRBV15, the J gene TRBJ2-2, with D possibly TRBD2 on 6 matching bases. The CDR3 totals 18 residues. Trimming removed 4 bases at V and 1 base at J, with 19 bases between. CDR1 and CDR2 from the germline V gene are LNHNV and YYDKDF (reference sequence).

The chain uses TRBV28 and TRBJ2-7; a weak D match, TRBD1 (6 bases). The germline CDR1 and CDR2 sequences are MDHEN and SYDVKM. This CDR3 is built from 15 residues. The V gene lost 5 bases and the J gene lost 5 bases, with 19 bases spanning the gap. CDR3 bases: TGTGCCAGCAGTCCGTCTTCCAGGGGAAGGGACGAGCAGTACTTC. Encoded protein: CASSPSSRGRDEQYF.

The chain employs TRBV18 and TRBJ1-2; weak D call: TRBD1 (6 bases). V was pared by 2 bases and J by 4 bases, with 14 bases between. CDR1 is KGHSH and CDR2 is LQKENI in the germline V gene. This CDR3 has 15 amino acids. The CDR3 sequence: CASSPKDRRIYGYTF. As DNA, the CDR3 is TGTGCCAGCTCACCAAAAGACAGGCGAATCTATGGCTACACCTTC.